The present entry profiles one T cell receptor beta chain with its context. The sample belongs to a study of blood T cell repertoires in COVID-19. In the study overall: Sites in the United States, Italy and Spain provided acute and convalescent COVID-19 samples. The cDNA or gDNA used as material had been derived from T cells, B-cell-depleted T cells, or PBMCs.

CDR1 is LNHDA, CDR2 SQIVND, per germline (reference sequence). V was pared by 5 bases and J by 2 bases, with 4 bases of the junction left unmatched. The CDR3 extends over 14 amino acids. The data were produced by immunoSEQ multiplex PCR, yet TCRdb's version contains in-frame clones alone and is incomplete. The sample has some 300,000 clones, 70% to 90% seen once. Sequenced sample: peripheral blood. The rearrangement uses TRBV19 and TRBJ2-5; 8 positions agree with TRBD1. This receptor was identified in a woman aged 45-59 years with COVID-19, enrolled during active disease. CDR3 nucleotides: TGTGCCAGTAGTCCTACAGGGGGTCAAGAGACCCAGTACTTC. Translated, it gives CASSPTGGQETQYF.